These 20 T cell receptor beta chains share one sample of origin, sequenced in a study of T cell responses to AZD1222 COVID-19 vaccine. Repertoires were generated with immunoSEQ multiplex PCR, while TCRdb's copy carries only in-frame clones and drops some. This table holds 150,000 to 180,000 clones, around 90% found once. The sequencing used peripheral blood, collected on day 0 of AZD1222 vaccination. The receptors derive from an adult in good health.

The V gene is TRBV28, the J gene TRBJ1-4, with a weak D call TRBD1 (6 bases). CDR1 and CDR2 (germline): MDHEN, SYDVKM. The CDR3 sequence is 13 residues long. V lost 6 bases to trimming and J lost 8 bases, with 13 bases between them. This CDR3 reads CASRVPGTEKLFF. Here the CDR3 DNA reads TGTGCCAGCAGGGTCCCCGGGACAGAAAAACTGTTTTTT.

The chain carries TRBV18 and TRBJ1-1; D is uncertain. Between the trimmed V and J ends, which lost 3 bases and 4 bases, there was a span of 12 bases. From germline, CDR1 is KGHSH and CDR2 LQKENI. The CDR3 runs 14 residues. CDR3 nucleotide sequence: TGTGCCAGCTCACCTTGGGGTAGGGTCACTGAAGCTTTCTTT. Translating gives CASSPWGRVTEAFF.

The rearrangement links TRBV9 to TRBJ2-2; TRBD2 aligns across 10 bases. Germline values: CDR1 SGDLS, CDR2 YYNGEE. The CDR3 runs 17 residues. J gave up 3 bases and V 4 bases, and 9 bases lay outside the gene matches. The CDR3 reads CASSHDTSGAYTGELFF. For the CDR3, the DNA is TGTGCCAGCAGCCATGATACTAGCGGGGCGTACACCGGGGAGCTGTTTTTT.

This clone was seen just once. This chain links TRBV12-3 or TRBV12-4 with TRBJ1-4; unclear D gene. V was shortened by 4 bases and J by 5 bases, with 2 bases between the two germline ends. The CDR3 is 11 residues long. The CDR3 bases are TGTGCCAGCAGTTACAATGAAAAACTGTTTTTT. It translates to CASSYNEKLFF.

The chain combines TRBV19 with TRBJ2-1; D unresolved. This CDR3 has 15 residues. Trimming shortened V by 8 bases and J by 0 bases, and 14 bases separated the two germline ends. Germline assignment: CDR1 LNHDA and CDR2 SQIVND (reference sequence). Here the CDR3 DNA reads TGTGCCAGTGGCCCCCGGGCGAGCTCCTACAATGAGCAGTTCTTC. It encodes CASGPRASSYNEQFF.

This clone came up once. The rearrangement joins TRBV27 to TRBJ2-3; D remains unclear. The V and J ends lost 4 bases and 5 bases respectively, with 13 bases between them. Germline V lookup: CDR1 MNHEY, CDR2 SMNVEV (reference sequence). This CDR3 spans 14 amino acids. This chain's CDR3 is CASSSSPYRDTQYF. CDR3 coding DNA: TGTGCCAGCAGTTCTTCACCCTATCGAGATACGCAGTATTTT.

The chain joins TRBV5-6 to TRBJ1-4, with 12 nucleotides matching TRBD1. Unmatched junction bases numbered 14, after V lost 6 bases and J lost 8 bases. The CDR3 is 17 amino acids. Germline CDR1 and CDR2: SGHDT and YYEEEE. CDR3 in DNA: TGTGCCAGCAACTCCCAGGGACAGGGGGCGCTTGGGGAAAAACTGTTTTTT. Translating gives CASNSQGQGALGEKLFF. Full variable domain (remainder filled in from reference TRBV5-6 and TRBJ1-4): DAGVTQSPTHLIKTRGQQVTLRCSPKSGHDTVSWYQQALGQGPQFIFQYYEEEERQRGNFPDRFSGHQFPNYSSELNVNALLLGDSALYLCASNSQGQGALGEKLFFGSGTQLSVL.

This clone was detected only once. V and J are TRBV30 and TRBJ1-1; no firm D call. CDR1 and CDR2 from the germline V gene are GTSNPN and SVGIG (reference sequence). The CDR3 totals 13 residues. Trimming took off 4 bases at V and 1 base at J, with 10 bases between the two ends. This CDR3 is CAWKRWGNTEAFF. Written as DNA, the CDR3 is TGTGCCTGGAAAAGGTGGGGGAACACTGAAGCTTTCTTT.

The chain links TRBV7-9 to TRBJ2-7; 7 positions agree with TRBD1. Looked up from germline, CDR1 is SEHNR and CDR2 is FQNEAQ (reference sequence). CDR3 length: 14 residues. V was clipped by 8 bases and J by 1 base; unmatched bases: 8. This CDR3 reads CASASDRPSYEQYF. DNA of the CDR3: TGTGCCAGCGCTTCGGACAGGCCATCCTACGAGCAGTACTTC.

This rearrangement joins TRBV15 to TRBJ1-2; the D gene is possibly TRBD1 (5 bases). Trimming removed 0 bases from V and 5 bases from J, with 13 bases in between. Germline V gives CDR1 LNHNV, CDR2 YYDKDF (reference sequence). The CDR3 is 15 amino acids. The CDR3 here is CATSRDQQGGYGYTF. For the CDR3, the DNA is TGTGCCACCAGCAGAGATCAGCAGGGTGGATATGGCTACACCTTC.

The genes are TRBV12-3 or TRBV12-4 and TRBJ1-5; 9 bases line up with TRBD1. J was trimmed by 7 bases and V by 6 bases; bases with no gene match: 4. There are 13 residues in the CDR3. The CDR3, as DNA: TGTGCCAGCAGACAGGGGGCCGGGCAGCCCCAGCATTTT. Amino acids: CASRQGAGQPQHF.

The chain combines TRBV19 with TRBJ1-2; D may be TRBD1 (6 bases). The CDR3 is 13 residues long. Germline V gene sequence: CDR1 LNHDA, CDR2 SQIVND (reference sequence). V gave up 8 bases and J gave up 4 bases, with 14 bases separating them. CDR3 nucleotides: TGTGCCAGTCGCGGGCGGGGGCTCTATGGCTACACCTTC. Encoded protein: CASRGRGLYGYTF.

V is TRBV11-2 and J is TRBJ1-2; D gene unclear. The CDR3 is made up of 11 amino acids. The V end was cut by 5 bases, the J end by 8 bases, with 9 bases between. The germline V gene encodes CDR1 SGHAT and CDR2 FQNNGV. CDR3 amino acids: CASSLREGYTF. Here the CDR3 DNA reads TGTGCCAGCAGCCTCCGTGAGGGCTACACCTTC.

The J gene is TRBJ2-1, the V gene TRBV19; D tentatively reads TRBD1 or TRBD2 (6 bases each). V was trimmed by 5 bases and J by 4 bases, leaving 9 bases between them. The CDR3 is 13 residues long. Germline CDR1 reads LNHDA; CDR2 reads SQIVND (reference sequence). Here the CDR3 DNA reads TGTGCCAGTAGTTGGGGGGCTTACAATGAGCAGTTCTTC. Translated: CASSWGAYNEQFF.

This chain links TRBV3-1 (or the pseudogene TRBV3-2) with TRBJ1-4, with D perhaps TRBD1 (6 bases). Germline CDR1 and CDR2: LGHDT and YNNKEL (reference sequence). The ends were cut back, 5 bases at V and 12 bases at J, with 13 bases in the middle. The CDR3 extends over 12 amino acids. As DNA, the CDR3 is TGTGCCAGCAGCGCAGGGGCGGGGGAACTGTTTTTT. Translation: CASSAGAGELFF.

The chain employs TRBV11-3 and TRBJ2-7; possibly TRBD2 for D (5 bases). CDR3 length: 14 residues. Germline CDR1 SGHNT, CDR2 YENEEA. V was clipped by 5 bases and J by 0 bases, with 11 bases between them. The CDR3 DNA sequence: TGTGCCAGCAGCCCGTGGCTAGCCTCCTACGAGCAGTACTTC. This sequence encodes CASSPWLASYEQYF.

The V and J genes are TRBV9 and TRBJ2-2; D ambiguous. The V end lost 0 bases, the J end lost 4 bases, and 10 bases lay between the germline ends. The CDR3 is 15 amino acids. Germline loops: CDR1 SGDLS, CDR2 YYNGEE. CDR3 bases: TGTGCCAGCAGCGTAGGGTTGGGGTCCACCGGGGAGCTGTTTTTT. It translates to CASSVGLGSTGELFF.

V is TRBV6-5 and J is TRBJ1-1; D ambiguous. V was cut by 0 bases and J by 8 bases, with 13 bases left in between. There are 14 residues in the CDR3. CDR1 and CDR2 (germline): MNHEY, SVGAGI. CDR3 nucleotides: TGTGCCAGCAGTTACTCGGGGAACAGTGCGGAAGCTTTCTTT. Its protein product is CASSYSGNSAEAFF.

The chain employs TRBV27 and TRBJ2-7; 7 nucleotides align to TRBD2. Germline V gene sequence: CDR1 MNHEY, CDR2 SMNVEV (reference sequence). The CDR3 extends over 16 amino acids. V shed 3 bases, J shed 0 bases, and the junction held 8 bases outside the gene matches. The CDR3 loop is CASSFGRRGSSYEQYF. In DNA, the CDR3 is TGTGCCAGCAGTTTCGGGAGGCGGGGTAGCTCCTACGAGCAGTACTTC.

This clone was detected a few times. The chain has TRBV6-4 and TRBJ2-3; D possibly corresponds to TRBD1 (6 bases). V dropped 3 bases and J dropped 2 bases, with 9 bases sitting between them. Looked up from germline, CDR1 is MRHNA and CDR2 is SNTAGT. This CDR3 is built from 14 residues. CDR3 DNA sequence: TGTGCCAGCAGTGAATCAGGGGCCACAGATACGCAGTATTTT. It encodes CASSESGATDTQYF.